This T cell receptor beta chain is from a study of blood T cell repertoires in COVID-19. Study details: Both acute and convalescent COVID-19 samples were obtained from the United States, Italy and Spain. In each case, the material was cDNA or gDNA derived from T cells, B-cell-depleted T cells, or PBMCs.

Germline V CDR1 and CDR2: LNHDA, SQIVND (reference sequence). V gave up 7 bases and J gave up 0 bases; unmatched junction bases: 6. This CDR3 comprises 15 residues. Per the original methods: For nucleated cells, counts were estimated from reference gene primer amplification. The table came from immunoSEQ multiplex PCR; TCRdb's copy has only in-frame clones and leaves some out. The V and J calls and clone size are taken from that table; D and trimming were inferred from the DNA. The sample yields approximately 41,000 clones, around 90% seen once. The V gene is TRBV19, the J gene TRBJ2-1; 7 nucleotides align to TRBD1. This TCR was sampled from a man aged 50 or older with active COVID-19. The source material was peripheral blood. The CDR3 region is CASIPTGSSYNEQFF. For the CDR3, the DNA is TGTGCCAGTATTCCGACAGGGAGCTCCTACAATGAGCAGTTCTTC.